The 27 T cell receptor beta chains below were found in one sample sequenced in a study of blood T cell repertoires in COVID-19. Measured with immunoSEQ multiplex PCR; TCRdb has only the in-frame clones, and not every one. The sample gives roughly 180,000 clones, about 70% of which show up once; about 9% is in the top ten. Sequenced input: peripheral blood. The origin of the receptors is a woman aged 50 to 60 with active or convalescent COVID-19.

This sequence joins TRBV3-1 (or the pseudogene TRBV3-2) and TRBJ1-6; D is ambiguous. With 3 bases removed from V and 0 bases from J, the gap between germline ends came to 6 bases. The germline gives CDR1 LGHDT, CDR2 YNNKEL (reference sequence). The CDR3 loop spans 15 amino acids. This CDR3 is CASSHRGSYNSPLHF. The CDR3 coding sequence is TGTGCCAGCAGCCACCGGGGCTCCTATAATTCACCCCTCCACTTT.

The chain recombines TRBV6-4 with TRBJ2-7; D is possibly TRBD1 (5 bases). This CDR3 region has 9 residues. Germline-derived CDR1 and CDR2 are MRHNA and SNTAGT. CDR3 sequence reads: CASGARSLV. In DNA form, the CDR3 reads TGTGCCAGCGGGGCGCGGAGCCTAGTC.

The chain employs TRBV6-1 and TRBJ2-5, with D unclear. The CDR3 length is 13 residues. Trimming took 1 base from V and 3 from J, leaving 6 bases between them. The germline gives CDR1 MNHNS, CDR2 SASEGT. This CDR3 reads CASSEVPEETQYF. CDR3 DNA sequence: TGTGCCAGCAGTGAAGTACCAGAAGAGACCCAGTACTTC.

This chain joins TRBV2 and TRBJ2-7, with a possible D match to TRBD2 (6 bases). V lost 6 bases, J lost 1 base, and 10 bases lay in between. The CDR3 sequence is 13 residues long. Looked up from germline, CDR1 is SNHLY and CDR2 is FYNNEI. The CDR3 DNA follows: TGTGCCAGCAGGGGGGACTTTTCCTACGAGCAGTACTTC. This translates into CASRGDFSYEQYF.

The genes are TRBV28 and TRBJ1-5, with unresolved D. Germline loops: CDR1 MDHEN, CDR2 SYDVKM. This CDR3 region has 15 residues. With 3 bases removed from V and 1 base from J, the gap between germline ends came to 10 bases. The chain's CDR3 is CASSFGSSSNQPQHF. The CDR3 DNA reads TGTGCCAGCAGTTTTGGCAGTTCGAGCAATCAGCCCCAGCATTTT.

This chain links TRBV4-3 with TRBJ1-4; weak D call: TRBD1 (5 bases). The germline V gene has CDR1 LGHNA and CDR2 YSLEER. Between the trimmed V and J ends, which lost 0 bases and 7 bases, there was a span of 15 bases. The length of the CDR3 is 16 residues. The CDR3 DNA reads as TGCGCCAGCAGCCAAGATCCCGGCAGGGTTACTGAAAAACTGTTTTTT. Translating gives CASSQDPGRVTEKLFF.

This rearrangement joins TRBV4-2 to TRBJ1-4; D possibly corresponds to TRBD1 (5 bases). V lost 4 bases to trimming and J lost 1 base, with 13 bases between them. Germline CDR1 LGHNA, CDR2 YNFKEQ. There are 16 residues in the CDR3. CDR3 nucleotide sequence: TGTGCCAGCAGCCCTAGAGGCGGGGGAACTAATGAAAAACTGTTTTTT. Its protein is CASSPRGGGTNEKLFF.

The chain joins TRBV4-2 to TRBJ2-5; 9 nucleotides agree with TRBD2. With V trimmed by 1 base and J by 1 base, 10 bases remained unmatched. CDR1 is LGHNA, CDR2 YNFKEQ, per germline. This CDR3 region has 18 residues. The CDR3 loop reads CASSQGNGGRGSQETQYF. In DNA form, the CDR3 reads TGTGCCAGCAGCCAAGGCAATGGCGGGAGGGGATCCCAAGAGACCCAGTACTTC.

V is TRBV19 and J is TRBJ1-6; 7 nucleotides line up with TRBD1. The germline CDR1 and CDR2 sequences are LNHDA and SQIVND (reference sequence). V lost 8 bases to trimming and J lost 2 bases; unmatched junction nucleotides: 3. The CDR3 sequence is 14 residues long. The CDR3 is CASVGTAYNSPLHF. The DNA of the CDR3 is TGTGCCAGTGTGGGGACAGCCTATAATTCACCCCTCCACTTT.

Of note for this clone: A read error is possible here, since a much larger clone lies one base away. The chain links TRBV11-2 to TRBJ1-1; D gene uncertain. Deletions cut 1 base from V and 2 bases from J, with 5 bases between. In germline, CDR1 is SGHAT, CDR2 FQNNGV. This CDR3 comprises 13 residues. The CDR3 region has the DNA TGTGCCAGCAGCTTAGGAGGAAACACTGAAGCTTTCTTT. Translating it yields CASSLGGNTEAFF.

The chain couples TRBV28 to TRBJ2-7, with a weak D call TRBD2 (6 bases). The germline V gene has CDR1 MDHEN and CDR2 SYDVKM. V dropped 7 bases and J dropped 6 bases, with 16 bases sitting between them. This CDR3 region has 13 residues. In DNA form, the CDR3 reads TGTGCCAGCATGAGAGCGCCCGGGGGCGAGCAGTACTTC. It is translated as CASMRAPGGEQYF.

The chain is built from TRBV4-2 and TRBJ2-5, with 14 nucleotides matching TRBD2. Germline trimming cut 5 bases from V and 2 bases from J; bases unmatched to any gene: 4. CDR1 LGHNA and CDR2 YNFKEQ come from the germline V gene. This CDR3 is 16 amino acids long. The CDR3 loop is CASSWRLAGGQETQYF. As DNA, the CDR3 is TGTGCCAGCAGCTGGCGACTAGCGGGGGGGCAAGAGACCCAGTACTTC.

With respect to this clone: Other DNA sequences from this sample encode an identical CDR3 as well. V and J are TRBV4-3 and TRBJ2-2; D is possibly TRBD2 (6 bases). The ends were cut back, 0 bases at V and 5 bases at J, with 7 bases in the middle. The CDR3 covers 14 residues. Germline CDR1 and CDR2: LGHNA and YSLEER. CDR3 sequence (DNA): TGCGCCAGCAGCCAAGATCGGGGGACCGGGGAGCTGTTTTTT. This sequence encodes CASSQDRGTGELFF.

V usage is TRBV18 and J usage is TRBJ2-5; D is unresolved. There are 14 residues in the CDR3. Germline loops: CDR1 KGHSH, CDR2 LQKENI. V was cut by 2 bases and J by 4 bases, with 11 bases left in between. The CDR3 loop is CASSPGIPGETQYF. In DNA form, the CDR3 reads TGTGCCAGCTCACCAGGCATTCCTGGAGAGACCCAGTACTTC.

Worth noting for this clone: Just one base apart from a much larger clone, this may be a read error. Other nucleotide sequences from this sample produce the same CDR3. The V gene is TRBV12-3 or TRBV12-4, the J gene TRBJ2-7, with 8 bases lining up with TRBD1. The CDR3 runs to 13 residues. The junction had 6 bases not matched to a gene; V was cut back by 4 bases and J by 7 bases. The CDR3 is CASSSNRGNEQYF. The CDR3 region has the DNA TGTGCCAGCAGTTCGAACAGGGGGAATGAGCAGTACTTC.

The chain is built from TRBV5-1 and TRBJ2-6, with TRBD1 as a possible D gene (6 bases). The germline V and J ends were trimmed by 0 bases and 4 bases, with 17 bases remaining between them. The germline V gene encodes CDR1 SGHRS and CDR2 YFSETQ. The CDR3 covers 18 residues. For the CDR3, the DNA is TGCGCCAGCAGCTTGGCCGAGCAGACAGGTGCCGGGGCCAACGTCCTGACTTTC. Protein: CASSLAEQTGAGANVLTF.

The rearrangement joins TRBV5-1 to TRBJ1-2, with TRBD1 matching over 10 bases. Germline loops: CDR1 SGHRS, CDR2 YFSETQ. The CDR3 is 15 amino acids. The V and J ends lost 5 bases and 3 bases, in that order; junction bases with no gene match: 7. In DNA, the CDR3 is TGCGCCAGCAGGACAGGGGGCGCGGGTGACTATGGCTACACCTTC. This codes for CASRTGGAGDYGYTF.

The chain's CDR3 is CASSPGAKNTEAFF. CDR3 nucleotide sequence: TGTGCCAGCTCACCGGGGGCGAAGAACACTGAAGCTTTCTTT. The chain links TRBV18 to TRBJ1-1, with D possibly TRBD1 on 6 matching bases. Trimming removed 3 bases from V and 1 base from J, with 9 bases in between. There are 14 residues in the CDR3. Looked up from germline, CDR1 is KGHSH and CDR2 is LQKENI.

This clone was seen a handful of times. V usage is TRBV19 and J usage is TRBJ1-1; TRBD1 is a possible D gene (6 bases). The V end lost 7 bases, the J end lost 1 base, and 7 bases lay between the germline ends. The CDR3 totals 12 residues. Germline values: CDR1 LNHDA, CDR2 SQIVND (reference sequence). The DNA for the CDR3 is TGTGCCAGTACACAGGGGAACACTGAAGCTTTCTTT. It yields the protein CASTQGNTEAFF.

Ten or more counts support this clone. The chain joins TRBV5-1 to TRBJ2-1; TRBD1 matches 10 bases. The CDR3 consists of 16 residues. CDR1 SGHRS and CDR2 YFSETQ come from the germline V gene. The V gene end was trimmed by 4 bases and the J gene end by 6 bases; junction bases not matched to a gene: 10. This chain's CDR3 is CASSKGGTGAINEQFF. The CDR3 DNA is TGCGCCAGCAGCAAGGGGGGGACAGGGGCTATCAATGAGCAGTTCTTC.

This chain joins TRBV9 and TRBJ2-1; TRBD1 matches 8 bases. This CDR3 has 17 amino acids. The ends lost 4 bases at V and 4 bases at J; junction bases unmatched: 13. Germline loops: CDR1 SGDLS, CDR2 YYNGEE. The CDR3 nucleotides are TGTGCCAGCAGCCCTCTCGAGGGACAGGCCTTATACAATGAGCAGTTCTTC. As protein: CASSPLEGQALYNEQFF.

The chain couples TRBV5-1 to TRBJ2-1, with D possibly matching TRBD2 (5 bases). CDR1 and CDR2 from the germline V gene are SGHRS and YFSETQ. The V gene lost 1 base and the J gene lost 9 bases, with 14 bases spanning the gap. The CDR3 totals 14 residues. This chain's CDR3 is CASSLTTGEIEQFF. The CDR3 region has the DNA TGCGCCAGCAGCTTGACAACCGGGGAGATTGAGCAGTTCTTC.

This clone was detected a few times. The chain carries TRBV28 and TRBJ2-5; 11 bases are shared with TRBD2. V was clipped by 4 bases and J by 2 bases; unmatched bases: 9. The CDR3 length is 17 residues. Germline V CDR1 and CDR2: MDHEN, SYDVKM. CDR3 in amino acids: CASSSPGLAVFQETQYF. The CDR3 DNA sequence: TGTGCCAGCAGTTCACCGGGACTAGCGGTTTTTCAAGAGACCCAGTACTTC.

The rearrangement uses TRBV6-6 and TRBJ2-5, with TRBD2 as a possible D gene (6 bases). Germline CDR1 MNHNY, CDR2 SVGAGI (reference sequence). CDR3 length equals 15 residues. V lost 0 bases, J lost 5 bases, and 13 bases lay in between. The CDR3 DNA follows: TGTGCCAGCAGTTACTCAATGGGGGGTGCCGAGACCCAGTACTTC. Translation gives CASSYSMGGAETQYF.

The rearrangement uses TRBV11-1 and TRBJ2-1; 8 nucleotides line up with TRBD2. The CDR3 is 14 amino acids. V shed 1 base and J 5 bases; nucleotides not matched to a gene: 1. Germline V gene sequence: CDR1 SGHAT, CDR2 FQDESV (reference sequence). The CDR3 DNA sequence: TGTGCCAGCAGCTTAGAACTAGCGGACAATGAGCAGTTCTTC. This sequence encodes CASSLELADNEQFF.

This clone was counted only a few times. This chain connects TRBV28 to TRBJ1-1; the D gene is possibly TRBD1 (6 bases). The germline V gene encodes CDR1 MDHEN and CDR2 SYDVKM. V shed 2 bases and J shed 8 bases, with 12 bases lying between them. The CDR3 extends over 13 amino acids. The CDR3 bases are TGTGCCAGCAGTTTAGGGGGACACGCCGAAGCTTTCTTT. Its translation is CASSLGGHAEAFF.

The J gene is TRBJ2-3, the V gene TRBV5-5; perhaps TRBD1 as D (6 bases). CDR1 is SGHKS, CDR2 YYEKEE, per germline (reference sequence). The CDR3 length is 16 residues. The germline V and J ends were trimmed by 1 base and 0 bases, with 12 bases remaining between them. This CDR3 is CASSLITGTSTDTQYF. CDR3 coding DNA: TGTGCCAGCAGCTTGATTACAGGGACAAGCACAGATACGCAGTATTTT.